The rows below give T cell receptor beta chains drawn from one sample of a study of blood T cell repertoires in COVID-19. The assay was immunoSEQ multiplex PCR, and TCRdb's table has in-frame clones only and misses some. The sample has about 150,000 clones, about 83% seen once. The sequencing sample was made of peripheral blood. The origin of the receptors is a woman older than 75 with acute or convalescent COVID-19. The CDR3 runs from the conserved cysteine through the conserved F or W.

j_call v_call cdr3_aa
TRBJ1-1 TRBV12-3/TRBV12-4 CASSLQGSTEAFF
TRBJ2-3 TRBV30 CAWRKAGATDTQYF
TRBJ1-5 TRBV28 CASSLTSTVPGAQHF
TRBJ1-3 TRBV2 CASSGRRSGTGGGNTIYF
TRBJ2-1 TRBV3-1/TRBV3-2 CASSPGLPPNEQFF
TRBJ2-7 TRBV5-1 CASSLGPLGAGYEQYF
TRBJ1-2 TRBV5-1 CASSSDEGDYTF
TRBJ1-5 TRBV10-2 CASSDPHSNQPQHF
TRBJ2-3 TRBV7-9 CASSPGGTGVTDTQYF
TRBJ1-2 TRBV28 CASTYRGQQGPGYTF
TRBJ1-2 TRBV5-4 CASSPGTGDYGYTF
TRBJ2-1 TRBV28 CASSLPTLASGRDEQFF
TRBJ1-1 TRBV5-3 CARTVFRTGGSVNTEAFF
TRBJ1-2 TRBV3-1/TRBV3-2 CASSQAPRGNYGYTF
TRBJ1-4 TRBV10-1 CASTPGQGTSKEKLFF
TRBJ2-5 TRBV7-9 CASSLAWGRETQYF
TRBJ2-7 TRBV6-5 CASSSPSGGYEQYF
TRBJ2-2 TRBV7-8 CASSKTPGQVYTGELFF
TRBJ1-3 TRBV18 CASSLRGPTGGFTATIGNTIYF
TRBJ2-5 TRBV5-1 CASNLDRTSGRGETQYF
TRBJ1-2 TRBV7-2 CASSSGWPPNGYTF
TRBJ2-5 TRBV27 CATGRDSEVKETQYF
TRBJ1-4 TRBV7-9 CASSLQGGSEKLFF
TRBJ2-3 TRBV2 CASYTGWDSDTQYF
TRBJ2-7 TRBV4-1 CASSQAPPWETAGATYEQYF
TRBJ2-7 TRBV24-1 CATSDPARGTWQYF
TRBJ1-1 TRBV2 CASRWTGSNTEAFF
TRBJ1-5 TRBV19 CASSISGDSFQHF
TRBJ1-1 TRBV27 CASSQRLGTEAFF
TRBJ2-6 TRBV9 CASSVQDSGANVLTF
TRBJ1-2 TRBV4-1 CASSRQTNYGYTF
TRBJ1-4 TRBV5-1 CASSRDRPNEKLFF
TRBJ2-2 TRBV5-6 CASSLIARDIRNTGELFF
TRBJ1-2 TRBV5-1 CASSPGDRGNYGYTF
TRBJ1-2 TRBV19 CASKGGQGLYGYTF
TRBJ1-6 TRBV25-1 CASSDGGTASSPLHF
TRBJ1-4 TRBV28 CASSLDRSRDEKLFF
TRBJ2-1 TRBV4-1 CASSQGSAKSSYNEQFF
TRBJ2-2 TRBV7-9 CASSSTGGVPGELFF
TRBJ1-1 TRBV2 CASIFQGTGAEAFF
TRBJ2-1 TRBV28 CASSASGRRYNEQFF
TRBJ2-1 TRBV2 CASRDRGWVNEQFF
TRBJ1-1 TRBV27 CASRILGNTEAFF